This passage covers 21 T cell receptor beta chains from one sample sequenced in a study of T cell repertoires in cytomegalovirus infection. TCRdb recomputed calls from the reads with MiXCR, one row per CDR3 protein. The sample lists 680,000 or so distinct CDR3 sequences, roughly 35% occurring once. Sequencing input: PBMCs. These TCRs come from a human donor in good health (CMV status not recorded). Some clones in this sample may be carry-over from other donors' samples.

The gene calls are TRBV28 and TRBJ2-5, with 12 nucleotides matching TRBD2. Germline values: CDR1 MDHEN, CDR2 SYDVKM. The CDR3 is 14 amino acids. V shed 8 bases and J 2 bases; nucleotides not matched to a gene: 3. The CDR3 protein is CASGTSGPQETQYF. The CDR3 DNA follows: TGTGCCAGCGGGACTAGCGGGCCGCAAGAGACCCAGTACTTC.

This clonotype was detected only a few times. This chain connects TRBV19 to TRBJ2-7; 8 bases line up with TRBD1. CDR1 is LNHDA and CDR2 is SQIVND in the germline V gene (reference sequence). The junction had 17 bases not matched to a gene; V was cut back by 1 base and J by 3 bases. This CDR3 is 19 amino acids long. DNA of the CDR3: TGTGCCAGTAGTATAGCCCCTCTAGTTCCGGGACAGGCCTACTACGAGCAGTACTTC. Translating gives CASSIAPLVPGQAYYEQYF.

The rearrangement uses TRBV6-4 and TRBJ2-1; 8 bases align to TRBD2. This CDR3 is built from 16 residues. The germline gives CDR1 MRHNA, CDR2 SNTAGT. After removal of 9 bases from V and 0 bases from J, the junction contained 10 bases not matched to a gene. Here the CDR3 DNA reads TGTGCCAGAAGCACGATAGCGGGAAGCTCCTACAATGAGCAGTTCTTC. This codes for CARSTIAGSSYNEQFF.

In DNA, the CDR3 is TGTGCCAGCAGCCTCCGGGACAGGGACCCTGAAGCTTTCTTT. Translation gives CASSLRDRDPEAFF. The rearrangement joins TRBV7-9 to TRBJ1-1; TRBD1 matches at 9 bases. V gave up 5 bases and J gave up 6 bases; unmatched junction bases: 7. Germline CDR1 reads SEHNR; CDR2 reads FQNEAQ (reference sequence). CDR3 length equals 14 residues.

This clonotype was detected a few times. The V and J genes are TRBV2 and TRBJ1-4; D unresolved. The V end lost 0 bases, the J end lost 8 bases, and 7 bases lay between the germline ends. CDR1 and CDR2 (germline): SNHLY, FYNNEI. CDR3 length: 13 amino acids. CDR3 sequence: CASSEALREKLFF. The CDR3 nucleotides are TGTGCCAGCAGTGAAGCCCTTAGAGAAAAACTGTTTTTT.

The chain joins TRBV24-1 to TRBJ2-3, with TRBD1 identical over 8 bases. V lost 3 bases to trimming and J lost 4 bases; unmatched junction nucleotides: 8. The CDR3 is 16 amino acids. The germline V gene has CDR1 KGHDR and CDR2 SFDVKD. The CDR3 spells CATSDPSGGSADTQYF. Here the CDR3 DNA reads TGTGCCACCAGTGATCCATCAGGGGGCTCTGCAGATACGCAGTATTTT.

This clonotype showed up just a few times. The genes are TRBV2 and TRBJ2-3; D may be TRBD2 (5 bases). V shed 4 bases and J shed 5 bases, with 13 bases lying between them. The CDR3 extends over 14 amino acids. Germline CDR1 SNHLY, CDR2 FYNNEI. The CDR3 spells CASSVSTRGDTQYF. CDR3 coding DNA: TGTGCCAGCAGTGTTTCGACTCGGGGAGATACGCAGTATTTT.

Of note for this clonotype: The CDR3 end shows no conserved phenylalanine or tryptophan, and so a read error is likely. V and J are TRBV5-1 and TRBJ2-1; maybe TRBD2 (6 bases). The V gene's germline CDR1 is SGHRS and CDR2 YFSETQ. CDR3 size: 14 residues. V was cut by 3 bases and J by 6 bases, with 13 bases left in between. CDR3 residues: CASSWGGTPNEQFL. CDR3 sequence (DNA): TGCGCCAGCAGCTGGGGAGGCACGCCCAATGAGCAGTTCTTA.

This clonotype showed up just once. The chain links TRBV7-4 to TRBJ2-7, with 7 bases matching TRBD2. V lost 4 bases and J lost 2; bases outside the gene matches: 8. There are 15 residues in the CDR3. Germline V CDR1 and CDR2: SGHVT, SQSDAQ. In DNA form, the CDR3 reads TGTGCCAGCAGCTCACCTTCGGCGGGAGCCTACGAGCAGTACTTC. Translated: CASSSPSAGAYEQYF.

This clonotype has more than one count but fewer than ten. Relative to the germline gene, one junction end is altered; a read error may explain this. This chain joins TRBV7-8 and TRBJ1-2, with D unresolved. Germline assignment: CDR1 SGHVS and CDR2 FQNEAQ. The CDR3 extends over 13 amino acids. The CDR3 bases are TGTGCCAGCAGCTTAGCCGCGGAGGGAGGGAACTCCTTC. This translates into CASSLAAEGGNSF. The full variable domain, in which reference TRBV7-8 and TRBJ1-2 provide the parts outside the CDR3, is GAGVSQSPRYKVAKRGQDVALRCDPISGHVSLFWYQQALGQGPEFLTYFQNEAQLDKSGLPSDRFFAERPEGSVSTLKIQRTQQEDSAVYLCASSLAAEGGNSFGSGTRLTVV.

To note about this clonotype: The CDR3 end shows no conserved phenylalanine or tryptophan, and so a read error is likely. J is TRBJ1-2 and V is TRBV19, with TRBD1 matching 8 bases. The CDR3 extends over 15 amino acids. CDR1 LNHDA and CDR2 SQIVND come from the germline V gene (reference sequence). V lost 8 bases and J lost 6; bases outside the gene matches: 14. For the CDR3, the DNA is TGTGCCAGTCGACAGGGGAAAGCGTTCTTCAATGGCTACACCTTG. This codes for CASRQGKAFFNGYTL.

This clonotype was counted many times. This chain joins TRBV20-1 and TRBJ1-5, with 7 bases aligning to TRBD1. The J segment lost 6 bases and the V segment lost 4 bases, leaving 12 bases of the junction unmatched. CDR3 length: 15 amino acids. Per the germline V gene, CDR1 is DFQATT and CDR2 is SNEGSKA (reference sequence). This CDR3 is CSATPIGGEVQPQHF. DNA of the CDR3: TGCAGTGCTACTCCGATAGGGGGCGAAGTTCAGCCCCAGCATTTT.

The chain carries TRBV6-2 or TRBV6-3 and TRBJ2-1; the D gene is possibly TRBD2 (5 bases). The germline V gene encodes CDR1 MNHEY and CDR2 SVGEGT. The CDR3 consists of 15 residues. Trimming took 4 bases from V and 8 from J, leaving 18 bases between them. CDR3: CASSSEGANKDEQFF. The CDR3 DNA reads TGTGCCAGCAGTTCCGAGGGAGCCAATAAGGATGAGCAGTTCTTC.

The chain employs TRBV28 and TRBJ2-7; D unresolved. Germline values: CDR1 MDHEN, CDR2 SYDVKM. This CDR3 has 15 amino acids. Trimming pared 4 bases from V and 3 bases from J, leaving 16 bases between. The CDR3 coding sequence is TGTGCCAGCAGTTCAGCGACCAAAGTCTACTACGAGCAGTACTTC. This sequence encodes CASSSATKVYYEQYF. Together with reference TRBV28 and TRBJ2-7, the CDR3 gives the full variable domain: DVKVTQSSRYLVKRTGEKVFLECVQDMDHENMFWYRQDPGLGLRLIYFSYDVKMKEKGDIPEGYSVSREKKERFSLILESASTNQTSMYLCASSSATKVYYEQYFGPGTRLTVT.

This clonotype was picked up one time. Given the absence of the conserved phenylalanine or tryptophan at the CDR3 end, a read error is likely. This chain joins TRBV19 and TRBJ2-1; D may be TRBD1 or TRBD2 (5 bases each). The CDR3 has 17 amino acids. V lost 4 bases to trimming and J lost 7 bases, with 23 bases between them. The germline gives CDR1 LNHDA, CDR2 SQIVND (reference sequence). In nucleotides, the CDR3 is TGTGCCAGTAGTAGACTCACTTCCCCCGGGACCAGAAATGAGCAGTTCTTA. This encodes CASSRLTSPGTRNEQFL.

This clonotype occurred once. The chain links TRBV6-6 to TRBJ2-7, with TRBD2 matching over 8 bases. This CDR3 is 15 amino acids long. The ends lost 6 bases at V and 6 bases at J; junction bases unmatched: 13. Germline V CDR1 and CDR2: MNHNY, SVGAGI (reference sequence). The CDR3 sequence: CASSAGTRSLGEQYF. The CDR3 DNA sequence: TGTGCCAGCAGCGCCGGGACTAGAAGTTTAGGCGAGCAGTACTTC.

The sample holds one count of this clonotype. CDR3 protein: CASSDRDRGSNSPLHF. The CDR3 region has the DNA TGTGCCAGCAGCGACCGGGACAGGGGGTCTAATTCACCCCTCCACTTT. The genes are TRBV5-3 and TRBJ1-6, with 11 positions matching TRBD1. TRBV5-3 has ORF status, its function being uncertain. Trimming took 8 bases from V and 6 from J; bases not matched to a gene: 10. The CDR3 is made up of 16 amino acids.

This clonotype was seen more than once but under ten times. The chain joins TRBV7-9 to TRBJ1-2; TRBD1 agrees at 8 bases. The CDR3 spans 15 residues. Germline V gene lookup returns CDR1 SEHNR and CDR2 FQNEAQ (reference sequence). Trimming removed 5 bases from V and 3 bases from J; junction bases left unmatched: 8. The CDR3 loop is CASSMSTGVYYGYTF. In DNA, the CDR3 is TGTGCCAGCAGCATGTCGACAGGGGTTTACTATGGCTACACCTTC.

The chain is built from TRBV28 and TRBJ1-1; D unresolved. Trimming shortened V by 1 base and J by 0 bases, and 6 bases separated the two germline ends. Germline lookup yields CDR1 MDHEN and CDR2 SYDVKM. The CDR3 has 14 residues. In DNA, the CDR3 is TGTGCCAGCAGTTTATTATCAGTGAACACTGAAGCTTTCTTT. Amino acid sequence: CASSLLSVNTEAFF.

This clonotype was observed at least ten times. J is TRBJ2-5 and V is TRBV5-1, with TRBD2 as a possible D gene (5 bases). Germline V gives CDR1 SGHRS, CDR2 YFSETQ. The germline V and J ends were trimmed by 5 bases and 4 bases, with 6 bases remaining between them. The CDR3 has 11 residues. The CDR3 loop reads CASRGRETQYF. The CDR3 bases are TGCGCCAGCAGGGGGAGAGAGACCCAGTACTTC.

This chain joins TRBV6-1 and TRBJ2-3; 9 bases align to TRBD1. CDR3 length equals 17 residues. V trimming: 8 bases; J trimming: 0 bases; junction bases outside the gene matches: 12. Germline assignment: CDR1 MNHNS and CDR2 SASEGT. DNA of the CDR3: TGTGCCAGCTCCTGGGACAGGGAGCGACCTAGCACAGATACGCAGTATTTT. Translating it yields CASSWDRERPSTDTQYF.